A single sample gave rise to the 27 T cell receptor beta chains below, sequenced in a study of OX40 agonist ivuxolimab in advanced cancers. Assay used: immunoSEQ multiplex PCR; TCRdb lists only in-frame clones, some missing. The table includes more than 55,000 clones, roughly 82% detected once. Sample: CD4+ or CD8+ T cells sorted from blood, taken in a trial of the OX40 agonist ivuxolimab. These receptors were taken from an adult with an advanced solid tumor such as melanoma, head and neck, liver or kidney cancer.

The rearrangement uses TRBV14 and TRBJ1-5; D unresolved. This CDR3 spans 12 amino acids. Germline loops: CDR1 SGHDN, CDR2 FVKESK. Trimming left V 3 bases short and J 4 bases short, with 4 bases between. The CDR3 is CASSQFNQPQHF. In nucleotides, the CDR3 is TGTGCCAGCAGCCAGTTTAATCAGCCCCAGCATTTT.

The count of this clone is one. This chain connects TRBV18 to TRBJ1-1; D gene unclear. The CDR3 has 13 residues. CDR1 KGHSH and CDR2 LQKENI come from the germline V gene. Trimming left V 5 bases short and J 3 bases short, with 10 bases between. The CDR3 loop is CASSEFLDTEAFF. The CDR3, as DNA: TGTGCCAGCTCAGAATTTTTGGACACTGAAGCTTTCTTT.

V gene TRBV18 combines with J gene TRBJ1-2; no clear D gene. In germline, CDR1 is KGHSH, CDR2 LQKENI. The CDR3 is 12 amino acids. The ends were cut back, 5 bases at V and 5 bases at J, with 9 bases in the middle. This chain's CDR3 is CASSVDGYGYTF. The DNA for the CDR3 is TGTGCCAGCTCAGTCGACGGATATGGCTACACCTTC.

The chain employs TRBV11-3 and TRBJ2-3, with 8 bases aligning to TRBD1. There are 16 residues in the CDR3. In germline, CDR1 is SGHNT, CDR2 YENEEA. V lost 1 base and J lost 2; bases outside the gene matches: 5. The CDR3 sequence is CASSLGTGYDTDTQYF. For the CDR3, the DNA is TGTGCCAGCAGCTTAGGGACAGGGTACGACACAGATACGCAGTATTTT.

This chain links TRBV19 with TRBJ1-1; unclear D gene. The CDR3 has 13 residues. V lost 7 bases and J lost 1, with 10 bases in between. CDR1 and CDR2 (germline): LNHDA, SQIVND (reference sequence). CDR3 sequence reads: CASMRRPNTEAFF. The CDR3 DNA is TGTGCCAGTATGAGACGGCCGAACACTGAAGCTTTCTTT.

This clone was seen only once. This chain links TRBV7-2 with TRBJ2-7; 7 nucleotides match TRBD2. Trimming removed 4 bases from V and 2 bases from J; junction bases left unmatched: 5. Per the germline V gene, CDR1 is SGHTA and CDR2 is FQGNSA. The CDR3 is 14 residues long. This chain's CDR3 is CASSWGREPYEQYF. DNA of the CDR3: TGTGCCAGCAGCTGGGGGAGGGAACCCTACGAGCAGTACTTC.

CDR3 residues: CASSYRLRGYTF. The CDR3, as DNA: TGTGCCAGCAGTTATAGATTGCGTGGCTACACCTTC. The rearrangement links TRBV28 to TRBJ1-2; no reliable D call. Per the germline V gene, CDR1 is MDHEN and CDR2 is SYDVKM. This CDR3 has 12 residues. V was clipped by 4 bases and J by 7 bases, with 10 bases between them.

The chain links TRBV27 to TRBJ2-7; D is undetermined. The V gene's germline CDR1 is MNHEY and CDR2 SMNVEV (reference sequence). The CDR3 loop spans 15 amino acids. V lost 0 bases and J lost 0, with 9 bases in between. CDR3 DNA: TGTGCCAGCAGTTTATCACCAAGGAGCTCCTACGAGCAGTACTTC. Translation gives CASSLSPRSSYEQYF.

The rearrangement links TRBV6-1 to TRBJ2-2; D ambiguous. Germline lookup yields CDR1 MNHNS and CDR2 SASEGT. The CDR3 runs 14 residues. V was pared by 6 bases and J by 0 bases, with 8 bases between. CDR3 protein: CASRGGTNTGELFF. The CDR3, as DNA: TGTGCCAGCAGGGGCGGAACGAACACCGGGGAGCTGTTTTTT.

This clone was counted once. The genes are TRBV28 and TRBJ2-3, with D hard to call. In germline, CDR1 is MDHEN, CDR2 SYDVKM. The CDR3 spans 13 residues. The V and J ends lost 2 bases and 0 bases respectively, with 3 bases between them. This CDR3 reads CASSLESTDTQYF. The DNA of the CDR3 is TGTGCCAGCAGTTTAGAGAGCACAGATACGCAGTATTTT.

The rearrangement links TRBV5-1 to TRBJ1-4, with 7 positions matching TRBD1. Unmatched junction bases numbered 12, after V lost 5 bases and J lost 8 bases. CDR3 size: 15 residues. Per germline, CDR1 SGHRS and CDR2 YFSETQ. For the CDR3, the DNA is TGCGCCAGCAGTCGACGGACAGGCTCCGGGGAAAAACTGTTTTTT. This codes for CASSRRTGSGEKLFF.

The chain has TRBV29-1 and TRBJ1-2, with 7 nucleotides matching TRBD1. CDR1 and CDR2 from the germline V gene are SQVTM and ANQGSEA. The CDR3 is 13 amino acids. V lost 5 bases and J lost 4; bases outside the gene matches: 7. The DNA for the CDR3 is TGCAGCGTTACCCAACAGGGGTTCTATGGCTACACCTTC. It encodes CSVTQQGFYGYTF.

CDR3 coding DNA: TGTGCCAGTAGTGTCCGGGTGGGCGGTAACTATGGCTACACCTTC. It yields the protein CASSVRVGGNYGYTF. The chain carries TRBV19 and TRBJ1-2; no firm D call. The CDR3 spans 15 residues. V dropped 5 bases and J dropped 1 base, with 14 bases sitting between them. The germline V gene encodes CDR1 LNHDA and CDR2 SQIVND (reference sequence). The full variable domain, with the rest looked up from reference TRBV19 and TRBJ1-2, is DGGITQSPKYLFRKEGQNVTLSCEQNLNHDAMYWYRQDPGQGLRLIYYSQIVNDFQKGDIAEGYSVSREKKESFPLTVTSAQKNPTAFYLCASSVRVGGNYGYTFGSGTRLTVV.

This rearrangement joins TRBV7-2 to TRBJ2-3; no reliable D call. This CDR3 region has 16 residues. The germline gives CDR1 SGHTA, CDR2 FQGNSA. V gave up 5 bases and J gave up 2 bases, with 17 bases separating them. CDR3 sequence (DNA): TGTGCCAGCAGCCTCCCCGGCGTACCACTCACAGATACGCAGTATTTT. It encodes CASSLPGVPLTDTQYF. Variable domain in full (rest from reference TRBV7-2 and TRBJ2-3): GAGVSQSPSNKVTEKGKDVELRCDPISGHTALYWYRQSLGQGLEFLIYFQGNSAPDKSGLPSDRFSAERTGGSVSTLTIQRTQQEDSAVYLCASSLPGVPLTDTQYFGPGTRLTVL.

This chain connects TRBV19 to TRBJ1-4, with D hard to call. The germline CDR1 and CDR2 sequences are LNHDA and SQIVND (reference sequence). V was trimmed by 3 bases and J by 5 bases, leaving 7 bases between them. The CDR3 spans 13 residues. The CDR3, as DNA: TGTGCCAGTAGTATTGTGTCAAATGAAAAACTGTTTTTT. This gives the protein CASSIVSNEKLFF.

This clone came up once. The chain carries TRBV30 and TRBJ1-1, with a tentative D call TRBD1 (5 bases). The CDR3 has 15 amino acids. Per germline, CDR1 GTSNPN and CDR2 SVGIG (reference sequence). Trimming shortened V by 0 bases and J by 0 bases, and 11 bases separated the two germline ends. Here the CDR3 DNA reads TGTGCCTGGAGTGTCAGAAAAGGGGTGAACACTGAAGCTTTCTTT. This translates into CAWSVRKGVNTEAFF.

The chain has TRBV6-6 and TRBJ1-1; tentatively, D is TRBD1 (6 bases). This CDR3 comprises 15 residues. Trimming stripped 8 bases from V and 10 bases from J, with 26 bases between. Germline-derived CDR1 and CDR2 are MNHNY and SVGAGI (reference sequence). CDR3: CASPGETGTPAGAFF. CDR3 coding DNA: TGTGCCAGCCCTGGGGAAACAGGGACCCCCGCTGGAGCTTTCTTT.

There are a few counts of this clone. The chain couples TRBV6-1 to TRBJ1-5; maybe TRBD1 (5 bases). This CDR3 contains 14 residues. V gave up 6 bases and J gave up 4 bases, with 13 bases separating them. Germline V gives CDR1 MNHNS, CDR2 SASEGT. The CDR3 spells CASSPGHLNQPQHF. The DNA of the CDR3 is TGTGCCAGCAGCCCTGGACATCTAAATCAGCCCCAGCATTTT.

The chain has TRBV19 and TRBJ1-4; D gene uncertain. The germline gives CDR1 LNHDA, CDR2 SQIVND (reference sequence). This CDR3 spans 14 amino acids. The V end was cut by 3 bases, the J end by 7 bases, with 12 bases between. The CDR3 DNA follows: TGTGCCAGTAGTATGTCCCAGTCGGGTGAAAAACTGTTTTTT. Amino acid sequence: CASSMSQSGEKLFF. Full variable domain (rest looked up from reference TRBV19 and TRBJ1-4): DGGITQSPKYLFRKEGQNVTLSCEQNLNHDAMYWYRQDPGQGLRLIYYSQIVNDFQKGDIAEGYSVSREKKESFPLTVTSAQKNPTAFYLCASSMSQSGEKLFFGSGTQLSVL.

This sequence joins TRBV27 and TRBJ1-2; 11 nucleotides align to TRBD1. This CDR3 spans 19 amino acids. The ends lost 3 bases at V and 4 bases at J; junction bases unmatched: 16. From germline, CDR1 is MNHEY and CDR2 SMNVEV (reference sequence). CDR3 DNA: TGTGCCAGCAGTTTTGCTCTGGGGTTGCCGGGACAGGGGGGCTATGGCTACACCTTC. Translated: CASSFALGLPGQGGYGYTF.

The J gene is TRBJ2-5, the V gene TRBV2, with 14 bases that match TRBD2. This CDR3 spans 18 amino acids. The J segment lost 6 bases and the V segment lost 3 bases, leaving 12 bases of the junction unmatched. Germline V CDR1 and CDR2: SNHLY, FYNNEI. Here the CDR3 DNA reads TGTGCCAGCAGTGAGACTAGCGGGGGGGCGTACGGAGTTCAGACCCAGTACTTC. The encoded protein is CASSETSGGAYGVQTQYF. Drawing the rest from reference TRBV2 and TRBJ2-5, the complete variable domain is EPEVTQTPSHQVTQMGQEVILRCVPISNHLYFYWYRQILGQKVEFLVSFYNNEISEKSEIFDDQFSVERPDGSNFTLKIRSTKLEDSAMYFCASSETSGGAYGVQTQYFGPGTRLLVL.

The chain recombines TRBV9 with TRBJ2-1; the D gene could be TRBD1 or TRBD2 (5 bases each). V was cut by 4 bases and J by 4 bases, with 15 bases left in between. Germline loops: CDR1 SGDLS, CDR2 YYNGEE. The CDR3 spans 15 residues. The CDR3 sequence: CASSPRRAGYNEQFF. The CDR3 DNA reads TGTGCCAGCAGCCCCCGGCGGGCAGGGTACAATGAGCAGTTCTTC. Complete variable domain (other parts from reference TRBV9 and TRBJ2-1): DSGVTQTPKHLITATGQRVTLRCSPRSGDLSVYWYQQSLDQGLQFLIQYYNGEERAKGNILERFSAQQFPDLHSELNLSSLELGDSALYFCASSPRRAGYNEQFFGPGTRLTVL.

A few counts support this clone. The CDR3 loop is CASSPPGEPQHF. DNA for the CDR3: TGTGCCAGCAGCCCCCCGGGGGAGCCCCAGCATTTT. This chain uses TRBV28 with TRBJ1-5; D perhaps matches TRBD1 (5 bases). The ends were cut back, 6 bases at V and 8 bases at J, with 11 bases in the middle. Germline V gene sequence: CDR1 MDHEN, CDR2 SYDVKM. CDR3 length: 12 amino acids.

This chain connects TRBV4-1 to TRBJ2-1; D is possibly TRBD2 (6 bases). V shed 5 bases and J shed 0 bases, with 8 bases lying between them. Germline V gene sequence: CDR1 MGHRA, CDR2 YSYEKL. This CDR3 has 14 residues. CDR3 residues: CASSGRSSYNEQFF. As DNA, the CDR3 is TGCGCCAGCAGCGGGAGGAGCTCCTACAATGAGCAGTTCTTC.

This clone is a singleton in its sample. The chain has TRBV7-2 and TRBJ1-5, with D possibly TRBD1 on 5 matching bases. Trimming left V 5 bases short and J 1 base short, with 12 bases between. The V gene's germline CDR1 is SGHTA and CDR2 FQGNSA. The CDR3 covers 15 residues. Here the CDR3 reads CASSPGTASNQPQHF. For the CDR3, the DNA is TGTGCCAGCAGCCCGGGGACGGCAAGCAATCAGCCCCAGCATTTT.

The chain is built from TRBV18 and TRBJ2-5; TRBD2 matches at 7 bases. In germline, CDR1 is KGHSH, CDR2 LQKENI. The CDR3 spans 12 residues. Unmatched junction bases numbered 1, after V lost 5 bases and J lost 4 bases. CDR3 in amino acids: CASSTGGETQYF. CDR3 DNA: TGTGCCAGCTCAACGGGGGGAGAGACCCAGTACTTC.

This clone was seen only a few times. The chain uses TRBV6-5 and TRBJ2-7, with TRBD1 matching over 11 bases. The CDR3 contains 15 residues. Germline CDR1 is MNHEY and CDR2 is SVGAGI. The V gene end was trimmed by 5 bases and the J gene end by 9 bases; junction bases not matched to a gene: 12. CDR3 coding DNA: TGTGCCAGCAGTCCCGGACAGGGGGCTGTGGGGCGGCAGTACTTC. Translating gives CASSPGQGAVGRQYF.